This T cell receptor beta chain derives from a study of CD8+ T cells in alopecia areata. About this clone itself: Its antigen remains unidentified.

Regarding the study as a whole: During tofacitinib treatment, many expanded lesional clones remained in scalp and blood. Both scalp clonality and the expanded CD8+ clones among the top 100 showed a significant decrease with tofacitinib. Clonality in lesional scalp, especially alopecia totalis/universalis, exceeded that of normal scalp.

Following RNA extraction, reverse transcription yielded cDNA that acted as the sequencing template. Using immunoSEQ multiplex PCR, the repertoire was profiled, and TCRdb retains in-frame clones only, with some absent. In the table there are 160,000 or so clones, approximately 52% of which are singletons. Regarding treatment: oral pan-JAK inhibitor, 5-10 mg twice daily. Sorted out of PBMCs were CD4+ T cells and CD8+ T cells. V lost 5 bases to trimming and J lost 1 base, with 15 bases between them. The CDR3 totals 15 residues. Per the germline V gene, CDR1 is KGHSH and CDR2 is LQKENI. This sequence joins TRBV18 and TRBJ2-7; D call uncertain. The sequenced sample was CD4+ T cells sorted from blood, obtained between weeks 55 and 65, from a patient treated with tofacitinib. This clonotype was sampled from a human donor with alopecia areata. CDR3: CASSGRDTVSYEQYF. The CDR3 bases are TGTGCCAGCTCAGGGCGCGATACGGTTTCCTACGAGCAGTACTTC.